These 17 T cell receptor beta chains were all obtained from the same sample, sequenced in a study of T cells in localized non-small cell lung cancer. Assay used: immunoSEQ multiplex PCR; TCRdb lists only in-frame clones, some missing. The profile shows just over 70,000 clones, around 85% of them singletons. The sample consisted of peripheral blood, taken before any cancer treatment. The receptors here all came from a male donor aged 60 or older with stage III squamous cell lung carcinoma.

The rearrangement uses TRBV28 and TRBJ1-1, with 8 bases fitting TRBD1. Germline V gene lookup returns CDR1 MDHEN and CDR2 SYDVKM. V lost 4 bases to trimming and J lost 0 bases; unmatched junction nucleotides: 7. This CDR3 spans 16 amino acids. The CDR3 coding sequence is TGTGCCAGCAGTTCTGTACCGGGACAGGTGAACACTGAAGCTTTCTTT. Protein: CASSSVPGQVNTEAFF.

This clone occurred a few times. This CDR3 reads CASSGGQVFQPQHF. In DNA, the CDR3 is TGTGCCAGCAGCGGGGGGCAGGTCTTCCAGCCCCAGCATTTT. The chain employs TRBV5-8 and TRBJ1-5; TRBD1 might be the D (6 bases). V was pared by 4 bases and J by 7 bases, with 15 bases between. The CDR3 length is 14 residues. The germline V gene has CDR1 SGHTS and CDR2 YDEGEE.

This chain uses TRBV5-1 with TRBJ2-5, with no clear D. The germline V gene has CDR1 SGHRS and CDR2 YFSETQ. CDR3 size: 13 residues. V gave up 0 bases and J gave up 2 bases, with 5 bases separating them. The CDR3 spells CASSLGIQETQYF. The CDR3, as DNA: TGCGCCAGCAGCTTGGGAATTCAAGAGACCCAGTACTTC.

The CDR3 DNA is TGTGCCAGCAGCGAGGGACAGGAGTATGGTGAGCAGTTCTTC. Protein product: CASSEGQEYGEQFF. This chain joins TRBV7-2 and TRBJ2-1; 8 bases agree with TRBD1. Per the germline V gene, CDR1 is SGHTA and CDR2 is FQGNSA. V trimming: 5 bases; J trimming: 9 bases; junction bases outside the gene matches: 9. This CDR3 is 14 amino acids long. The full variable domain, completed using reference TRBV7-2 and TRBJ2-1, is GAGVSQSPSNKVTEKGKDVELRCDPISGHTALYWYRQSLGQGLEFLIYFQGNSAPDKSGLPSDRFSAERTGGSVSTLTIQRTQQEDSAVYLCASSEGQEYGEQFFGPGTRLTVL.

V and J are TRBV7-2 and TRBJ2-2; D is uncertain. The V gene lost 2 bases and the J gene lost 1 base, with 5 bases spanning the gap. Per the germline V gene, CDR1 is SGHTA and CDR2 is FQGNSA. The CDR3 is made up of 14 amino acids. In DNA form, the CDR3 reads TGTGCCAGCAGCTTACAAAAGAACACCGGGGAGCTGTTTTTT. Translating gives CASSLQKNTGELFF.

This rearrangement joins TRBV7-2 to TRBJ2-5, with D hard to call. Germline loops: CDR1 SGHTA, CDR2 FQGNSA. The CDR3 contains 13 residues. Trimming shortened V by 3 bases and J by 3 bases, and 8 bases separated the two germline ends. The CDR3 DNA sequence: TGTGCCAGCAGCTTCGCAGGAGAAGAGACCCAGTACTTC. Translating it yields CASSFAGEETQYF.

This rearrangement joins TRBV4-3 to TRBJ2-7; D perhaps matches TRBD1 (6 bases). The germline V and J ends were trimmed by 1 base and 6 bases, with 13 bases remaining between them. The CDR3 runs 14 residues. From germline, CDR1 is LGHNA and CDR2 YSLEER. CDR3 DNA: TGCGCCAGCAGCCAAGGCCTCGGGACAACCGAGCAGTACTTC. Protein: CASSQGLGTTEQYF.

V and J are TRBV7-2 and TRBJ2-5, with D possibly being TRBD1 (5 bases). V lost 3 bases and J lost 4, with 18 bases in between. CDR1 and CDR2 from the germline V gene are SGHTA and FQGNSA. There are 16 residues in the CDR3. CDR3 sequence (DNA): TGTGCCAGCAGCTTTGACAGCCCCCGGGTGGGAGAGACCCAGTACTTC. Protein: CASSFDSPRVGETQYF.

This chain connects TRBV5-4 to TRBJ2-1; TRBD1 or TRBD2 may be the D gene (5 bases each). From germline, CDR1 is SGHNT and CDR2 YYREEE (reference sequence). This CDR3 has 16 amino acids. V was shortened by 4 bases and J by 1 base, with 15 bases between the two germline ends. The CDR3 reads CASSPPGPPSYNEQFF. In DNA, the CDR3 is TGTGCCAGCAGCCCTCCGGGACCCCCTTCCTACAATGAGCAGTTCTTC.

The chain couples TRBV7-9 to TRBJ2-1, with 9 bases matching TRBD2. The V gene's germline CDR1 is SEHNR and CDR2 FQNEAQ (reference sequence). The CDR3 spans 19 residues. The V gene end was trimmed by 4 bases and the J gene end by 0 bases; junction bases not matched to a gene: 13. CDR3 protein: CASSSPSGTSWRSYNEQFF. CDR3 sequence (DNA): TGTGCCAGCAGCTCCCCTTCCGGGACTAGCTGGCGCTCCTACAATGAGCAGTTCTTC.

J is TRBJ2-1 and V is TRBV7-2, with 8 bases matching TRBD1. Germline CDR1 reads SGHTA; CDR2 reads FQGNSA. The CDR3 has 14 amino acids. J was trimmed by 5 bases and V by 5 bases; bases with no gene match: 5. The CDR3 nucleotides are TGTGCCAGCAGCCCGTACAGGGGGAACAATGAGCAGTTCTTC. As protein: CASSPYRGNNEQFF.

This sequence joins TRBV7-9 and TRBJ1-3; 8 bases match TRBD1. The CDR3 has 13 residues. Trimming removed 5 bases from V and 8 bases from J; junction bases left unmatched: 5. Germline values: CDR1 SEHNR, CDR2 FQNEAQ (reference sequence). CDR3 nucleotides: TGTGCCAGCAGCGCGGACAGGGCCTACACCATATATTTT. Encoded protein: CASSADRAYTIYF. Full variable domain (missing parts from reference TRBV7-9 and TRBJ1-3): DTGVSQNPRHKITKRGQNVTFRCDPISEHNRLYWYRQTLGQGPEFLTYFQNEAQLEKSRLLSDRFSAERPKGSFSTLEIQRTEQGDSAMYLCASSADRAYTIYFGEGSWLTVV.

For this clone: The junction departs from the called germline gene at one end, perhaps through a read error. V gene TRBV5-1 combines with J gene TRBJ1-4; no firm D call. The CDR3 spans 15 residues. Germline assignment: CDR1 SGHRS and CDR2 YFSETQ. The CDR3 DNA follows: TGTGCCAGCAGTTTGGGGTCGCTCTTGAACGAAAAACTGTTTTTT. It encodes CASSLGSLLNEKLFF.

The chain's CDR3 is CASRPNRDRVGNEQFF. The CDR3 region has the DNA TGTGCCAGCAGGCCCAACCGGGACAGGGTCGGCAATGAGCAGTTCTTC. The chain carries TRBV6-6 and TRBJ2-1; TRBD1 agrees at 9 bases. The CDR3 extends over 16 amino acids. The V segment lost 6 bases and the J segment 6 bases; nucleotides outside the gene matches: 12. CDR1 MNHNY and CDR2 SVGAGI come from the germline V gene (reference sequence).

V usage is TRBV18 and J usage is TRBJ2-5; D remains unclear. Between the trimmed V and J ends, which lost 5 bases and 2 bases, there was a span of 9 bases. The CDR3 is 13 amino acids. Germline assignment: CDR1 KGHSH and CDR2 LQKENI. The CDR3: CASSDRLQETQYF. CDR3 coding DNA: TGTGCCAGCTCAGATAGGCTTCAAGAGACCCAGTACTTC.

CDR3 bases: TGTGCCAGCAGCTTAGTCCACACCGGGGAGCTGTTTTTT. This sequence encodes CASSLVHTGELFF. This chain links TRBV11-2 with TRBJ2-2; D gene ambiguous. This CDR3 contains 13 residues. V was cut by 1 base and J by 3 bases, with 3 bases left in between. Germline-derived CDR1 and CDR2 are SGHAT and FQNNGV. Full variable domain (outside the CDR3, taken from reference TRBV11-2 and TRBJ2-2): EAGVAQSPRYKIIEKRQSVAFWCNPISGHATLYWYQQILGQGPKLLIQFQNNGVVDDSQLPKDRFSAERLKGVDSTLKIQPAKLEDSAVYLCASSLVHTGELFFGEGSRLTVL.

This chain uses TRBV6-6 with TRBJ1-2, with a possible D match to TRBD1 (5 bases). V lost 6 bases, J lost 10 bases, and 21 bases lay in between. The CDR3 has 14 amino acids. CDR1 is MNHNY, CDR2 SVGAGI, per germline (reference sequence). The CDR3 DNA reads as TGTGCCAGCAGCGCCAGCCGGGACCCTGGACTCTACACCTTC. The encoded protein is CASSASRDPGLYTF.